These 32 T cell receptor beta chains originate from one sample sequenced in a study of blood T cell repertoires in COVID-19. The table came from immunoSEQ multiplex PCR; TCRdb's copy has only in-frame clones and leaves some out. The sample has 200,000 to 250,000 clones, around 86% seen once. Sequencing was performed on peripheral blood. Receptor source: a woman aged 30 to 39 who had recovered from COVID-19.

The CDR3 DNA reads as TGTGCCAGTAGTACGGACCCAATACTAGCGGGGGGTTACCAGGATACGCAGTATTTT. Its protein product is CASSTDPILAGGYQDTQYF. V usage is TRBV19 and J usage is TRBJ2-3; TRBD2 matches 12 bases. Germline CDR1 and CDR2: LNHDA and SQIVND (reference sequence). Trimming at V came to 4 bases and at J to 6 bases, leaving 17 bases not matched to a gene. There are 19 residues in the CDR3.

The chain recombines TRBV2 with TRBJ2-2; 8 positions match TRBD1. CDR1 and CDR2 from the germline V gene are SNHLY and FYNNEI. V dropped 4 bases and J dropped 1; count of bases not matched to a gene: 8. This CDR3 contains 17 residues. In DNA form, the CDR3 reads TGTGCCAGCAGTGTACCTAGACAGGGGTTGAACACCGGGGAGCTGTTTTTT. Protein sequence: CASSVPRQGLNTGELFF.

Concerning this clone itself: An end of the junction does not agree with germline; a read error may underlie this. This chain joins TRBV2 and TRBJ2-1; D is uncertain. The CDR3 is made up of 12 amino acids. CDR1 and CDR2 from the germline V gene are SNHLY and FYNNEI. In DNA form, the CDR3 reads TGTGCCAGCAGTGACTTGCACAATCAGCAGTTCTTC. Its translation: CASSDLHNQQFF.

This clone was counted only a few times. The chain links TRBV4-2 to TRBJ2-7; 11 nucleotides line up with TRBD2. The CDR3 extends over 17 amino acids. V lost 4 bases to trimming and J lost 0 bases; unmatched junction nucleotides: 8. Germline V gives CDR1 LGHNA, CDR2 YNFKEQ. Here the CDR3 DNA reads TGTGCCAGCAGCCGCTCTAGCGGGGGGCGAAGCTCCTACGAGCAGTACTTC. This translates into CASSRSSGGRSSYEQYF.

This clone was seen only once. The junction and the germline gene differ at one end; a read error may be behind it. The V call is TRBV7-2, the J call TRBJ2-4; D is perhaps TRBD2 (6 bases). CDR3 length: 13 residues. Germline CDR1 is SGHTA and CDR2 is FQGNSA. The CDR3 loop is CASSPEPPAWGDF. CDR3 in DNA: TGTGCCAGCAGCCCCGAACCCCCGGCCTGGGGGGACTTC.

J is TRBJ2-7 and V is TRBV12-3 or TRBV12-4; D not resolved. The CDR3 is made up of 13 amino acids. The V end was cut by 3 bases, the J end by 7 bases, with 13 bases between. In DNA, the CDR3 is TGTGCCAGCAGTTTGGTGGGCATAAGGGAGCAGTACTTC. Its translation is CASSLVGIREQYF.

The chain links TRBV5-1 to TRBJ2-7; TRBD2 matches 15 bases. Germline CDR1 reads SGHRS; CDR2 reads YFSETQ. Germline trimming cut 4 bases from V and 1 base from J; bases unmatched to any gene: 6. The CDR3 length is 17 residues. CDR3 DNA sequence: TGCGCCAGCAGCCCGGGACTAGCGGGGGGCCTTTCCTACGAGCAGTACTTC. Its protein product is CASSPGLAGGLSYEQYF.

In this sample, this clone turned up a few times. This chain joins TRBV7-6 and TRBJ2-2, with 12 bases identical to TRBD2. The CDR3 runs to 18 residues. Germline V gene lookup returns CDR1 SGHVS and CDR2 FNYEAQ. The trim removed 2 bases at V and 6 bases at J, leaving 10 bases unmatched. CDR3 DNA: TGTGCCAGCAGCTTATTGGCTAGCGGGGGGGCCGAAGCCGGGGAGCTGTTTTTT. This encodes CASSLLASGGAEAGELFF.

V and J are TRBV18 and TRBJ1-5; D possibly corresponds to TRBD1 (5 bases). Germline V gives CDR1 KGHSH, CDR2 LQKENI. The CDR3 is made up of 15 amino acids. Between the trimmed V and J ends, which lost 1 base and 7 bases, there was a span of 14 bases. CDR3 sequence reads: CASSPLPRVGQPQHF. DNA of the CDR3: TGTGCCAGCTCACCACTACCCAGGGTAGGACAGCCCCAGCATTTT. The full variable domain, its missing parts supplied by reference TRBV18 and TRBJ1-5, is NAGVMQNPRHLVRRRGQEARLRCSPMKGHSHVYWYRQLPEEGLKFMVYLQKENIIDESGMPKERFSAEFPKEGPSILRIQQVVRGDSAAYFCASSPLPRVGQPQHFGDGTRLSIL.

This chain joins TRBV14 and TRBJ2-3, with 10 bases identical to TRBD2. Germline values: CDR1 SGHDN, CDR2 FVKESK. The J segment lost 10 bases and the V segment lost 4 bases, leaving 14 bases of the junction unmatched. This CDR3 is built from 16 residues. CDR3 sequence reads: CASSPAAPSGGIAQYF. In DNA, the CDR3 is TGTGCCAGCAGCCCAGCAGCGCCTAGCGGGGGTATTGCGCAGTATTTT.

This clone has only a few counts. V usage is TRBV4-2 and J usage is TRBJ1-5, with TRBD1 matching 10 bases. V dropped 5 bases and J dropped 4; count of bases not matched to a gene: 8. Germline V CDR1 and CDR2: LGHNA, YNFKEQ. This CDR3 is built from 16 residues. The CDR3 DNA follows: TGTGCCAGCAGCGGTACCGGGACAGGGGTAAATCAGCCCCAGCATTTT. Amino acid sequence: CASSGTGTGVNQPQHF.

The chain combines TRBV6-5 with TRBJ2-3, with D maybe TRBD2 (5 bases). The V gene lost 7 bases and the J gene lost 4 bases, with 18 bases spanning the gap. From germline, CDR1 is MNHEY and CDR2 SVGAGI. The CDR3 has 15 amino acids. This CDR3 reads CASIPGSFRADTQYF. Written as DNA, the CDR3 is TGTGCCAGCATCCCGGGGTCCTTCCGGGCAGATACGCAGTATTTT.

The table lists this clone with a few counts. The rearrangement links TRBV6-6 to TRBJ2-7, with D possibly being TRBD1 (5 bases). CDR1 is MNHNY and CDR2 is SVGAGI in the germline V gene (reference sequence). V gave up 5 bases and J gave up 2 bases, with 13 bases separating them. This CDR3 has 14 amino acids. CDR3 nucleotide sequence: TGTGCCAGCAGTCCCTTGTTGGGGCCCTACGAGCAGTACTTC. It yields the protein CASSPLLGPYEQYF.

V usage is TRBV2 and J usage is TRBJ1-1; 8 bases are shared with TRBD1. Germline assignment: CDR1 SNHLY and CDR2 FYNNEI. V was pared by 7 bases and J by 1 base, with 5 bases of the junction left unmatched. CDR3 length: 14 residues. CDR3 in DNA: TGTGCCAGCACCCCCGGACAGGGGAACACTGAAGCTTTCTTT. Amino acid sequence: CASTPGQGNTEAFF.

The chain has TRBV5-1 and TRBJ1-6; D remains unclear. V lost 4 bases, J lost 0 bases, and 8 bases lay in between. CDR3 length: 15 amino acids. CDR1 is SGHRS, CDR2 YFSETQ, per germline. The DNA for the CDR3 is TGCGCCAGCAGCCCCCGCAGCTCCTATAATTCACCCCTCCACTTT. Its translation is CASSPRSSYNSPLHF.

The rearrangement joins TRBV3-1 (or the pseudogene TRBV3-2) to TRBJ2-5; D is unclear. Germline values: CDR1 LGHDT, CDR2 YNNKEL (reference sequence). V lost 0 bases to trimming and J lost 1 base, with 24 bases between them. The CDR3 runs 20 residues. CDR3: CASSQEVWLCLAIPQETQYF. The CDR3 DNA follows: TGTGCCAGCAGCCAAGAAGTTTGGCTTTGCCTTGCAATCCCCCAAGAGACCCAGTACTTC.

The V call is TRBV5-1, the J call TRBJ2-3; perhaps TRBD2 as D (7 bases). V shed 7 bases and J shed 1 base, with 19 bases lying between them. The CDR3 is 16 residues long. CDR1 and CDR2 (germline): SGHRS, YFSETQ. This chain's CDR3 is CASSHRGLAGTDTQYF. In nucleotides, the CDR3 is TGCGCCAGCTCGCACCGGGGGCTAGCGGGCACAGATACGCAGTATTTT.

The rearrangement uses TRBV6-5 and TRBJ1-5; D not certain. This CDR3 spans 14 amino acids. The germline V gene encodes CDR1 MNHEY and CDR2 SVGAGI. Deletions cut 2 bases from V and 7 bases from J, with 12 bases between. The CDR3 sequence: CASSYRGVDQPQHF. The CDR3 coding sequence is TGTGCCAGCAGTTACCGCGGGGTGGACCAGCCCCAGCATTTT.

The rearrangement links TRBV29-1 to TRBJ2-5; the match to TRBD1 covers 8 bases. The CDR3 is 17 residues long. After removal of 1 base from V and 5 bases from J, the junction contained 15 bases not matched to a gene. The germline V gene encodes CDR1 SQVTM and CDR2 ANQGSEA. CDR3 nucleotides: TGCAGCGTTGAAGTGCCCATAGGACAGGGTTTTCGCGAGACCCAGTACTTC. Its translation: CSVEVPIGQGFRETQYF.

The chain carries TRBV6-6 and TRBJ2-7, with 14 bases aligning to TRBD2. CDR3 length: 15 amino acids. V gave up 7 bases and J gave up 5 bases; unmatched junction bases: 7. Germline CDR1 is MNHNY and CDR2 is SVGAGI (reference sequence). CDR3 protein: CASNRLAGGHDEQYF. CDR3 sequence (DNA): TGTGCCAGCAACCGACTAGCGGGGGGGCATGACGAGCAGTACTTC.

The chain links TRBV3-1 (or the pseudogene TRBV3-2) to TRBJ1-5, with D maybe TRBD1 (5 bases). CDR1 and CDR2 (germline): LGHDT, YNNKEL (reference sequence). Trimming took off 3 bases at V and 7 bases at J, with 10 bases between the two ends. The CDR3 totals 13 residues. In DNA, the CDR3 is TGTGCCAGCAGCCAGGCGGGGGAGCAGCCCCAGCATTTT. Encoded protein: CASSQAGEQPQHF.

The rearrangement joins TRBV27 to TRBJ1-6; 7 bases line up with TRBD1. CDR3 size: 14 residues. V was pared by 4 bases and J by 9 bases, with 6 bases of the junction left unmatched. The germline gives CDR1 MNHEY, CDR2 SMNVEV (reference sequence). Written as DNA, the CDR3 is TGTGCCAGCAGTTATTCGGACAGGCGTTCACCCCTCCACTTT. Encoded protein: CASSYSDRRSPLHF.

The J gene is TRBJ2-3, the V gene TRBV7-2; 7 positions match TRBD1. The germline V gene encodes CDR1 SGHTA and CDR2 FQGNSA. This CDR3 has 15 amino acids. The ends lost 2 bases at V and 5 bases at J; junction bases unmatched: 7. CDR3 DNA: TGTGCCAGCAGCTTATCCGGACGACAGGGAGATACGCAGTATTTT. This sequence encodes CASSLSGRQGDTQYF.

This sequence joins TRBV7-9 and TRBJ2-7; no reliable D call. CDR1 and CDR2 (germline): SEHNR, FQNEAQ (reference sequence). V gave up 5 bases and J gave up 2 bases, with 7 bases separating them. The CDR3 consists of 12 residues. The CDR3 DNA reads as TGTGCCAGCAGCCGTAGCCCCTACGAGCAGTACTTC. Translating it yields CASSRSPYEQYF.

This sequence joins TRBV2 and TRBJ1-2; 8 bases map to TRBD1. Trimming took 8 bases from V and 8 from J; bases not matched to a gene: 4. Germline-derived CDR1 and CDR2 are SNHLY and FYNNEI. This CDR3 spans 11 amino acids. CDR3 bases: TGTGCCAGCCGGGACAGGATCGGCTACACCTTC. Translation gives CASRDRIGYTF.

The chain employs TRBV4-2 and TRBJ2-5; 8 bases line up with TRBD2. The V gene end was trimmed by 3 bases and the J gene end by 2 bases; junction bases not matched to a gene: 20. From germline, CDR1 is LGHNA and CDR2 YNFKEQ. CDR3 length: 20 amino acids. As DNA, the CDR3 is TGTGCCAGCAGCCATCCTCAAAAGGCGGGGGGACTAGGGGAGCAAGAGACCCAGTACTTC. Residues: CASSHPQKAGGLGEQETQYF.

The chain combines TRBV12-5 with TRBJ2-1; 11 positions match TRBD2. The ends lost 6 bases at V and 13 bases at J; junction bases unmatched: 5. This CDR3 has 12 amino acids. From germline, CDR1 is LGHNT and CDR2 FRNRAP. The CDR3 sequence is CASGSSGGEQFF. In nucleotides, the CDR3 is TGTGCTAGTGGCAGTAGCGGGGGGGAACAGTTCTTC.

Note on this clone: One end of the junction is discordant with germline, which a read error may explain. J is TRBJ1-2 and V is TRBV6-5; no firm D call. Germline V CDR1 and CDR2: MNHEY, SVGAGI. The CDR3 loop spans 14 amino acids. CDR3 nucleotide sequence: TGTGCCGGCAGACCGACCGGGGTCGATGTTGGCTACACCTTC. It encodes CAGRPTGVDVGYTF.

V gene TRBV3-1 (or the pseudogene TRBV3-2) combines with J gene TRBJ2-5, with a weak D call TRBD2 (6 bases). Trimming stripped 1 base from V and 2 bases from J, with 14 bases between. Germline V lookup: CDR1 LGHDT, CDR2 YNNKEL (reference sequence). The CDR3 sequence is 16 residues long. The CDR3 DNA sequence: TGTGCCAGCAGCCAAGCGATTTATAGCGGACAAGAGACCCAGTACTTC. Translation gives CASSQAIYSGQETQYF.

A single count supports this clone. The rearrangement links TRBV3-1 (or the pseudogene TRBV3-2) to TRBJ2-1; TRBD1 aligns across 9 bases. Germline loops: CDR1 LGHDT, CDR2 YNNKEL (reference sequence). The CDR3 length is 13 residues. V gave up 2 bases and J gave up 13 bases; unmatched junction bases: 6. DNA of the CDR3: TGTGCCAGCAGCCAAATGGGACAGGGTCTTCAGTTCTTC. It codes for CASSQMGQGLQFF.

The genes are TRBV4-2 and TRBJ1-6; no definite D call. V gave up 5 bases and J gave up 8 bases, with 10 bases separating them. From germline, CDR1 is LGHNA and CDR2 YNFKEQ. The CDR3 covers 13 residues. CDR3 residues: CASSSTRDSPLHF. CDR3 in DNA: TGTGCCAGCAGCTCAACGAGGGATTCACCCCTCCACTTT.

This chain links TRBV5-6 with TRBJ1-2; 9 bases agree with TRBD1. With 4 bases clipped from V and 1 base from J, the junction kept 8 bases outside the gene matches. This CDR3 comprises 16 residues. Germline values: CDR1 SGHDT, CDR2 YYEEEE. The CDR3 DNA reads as TGTGCCAGCAGCCAAGGACAGGGGCGATATAACTATGGCTACACCTTC. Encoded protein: CASSQGQGRYNYGYTF.